The rows below give T cell receptor beta chains drawn from one sample of a study of early T cells in non-severe SARS-CoV-2 infection. TCRdb independently ran MiXCR on the 5' RACE reads; one entry per CDR3 protein. Seen here are under 85,000 distinct CDR3 sequences, approximately 13% observed once, and the top ten hold approximately 5.5%. Sequences were obtained from whole blood. The receptors derive from an adult who was a healthcare worker with PCR-confirmed SARS-CoV-2 infection or an uninfected control (not recorded which). Both conserved end residues are part of each CDR3. A D gene is named only where the DNA matches it firmly. A clone size is listed for some rows: how often the clone was seen (once, few, many), or a class if it is expanded.

v_gene,abundance,j_gene,d_gene,CDR3aa,CDR3nt
TRBV9,many,TRBJ2-3,-,CASSVGGGPTDTQYF,TGTGCCAGCAGCGTAGGCGGCGGCCCCACAGATACGCAGTATTTT
TRBV11-2,few,TRBJ2-3,-,CASSLDGRSTDTQYF,TGTGCCAGCAGCTTAGACGGGCGAAGCACAGATACGCAGTATTTT
TRBV7-3,many,TRBJ2-2,TRBD2,CASSFTGGPGELFF,TGTGCCAGCAGCTTTACGGGGGGACCCGGGGAGCTGTTTTTT
TRBV6-6,many,TRBJ1-3,-,CASTLTAGNTIYF,TGTGCCAGCACCCTTACTGCGGGAAACACCATATATTTT
TRBV6-5,-,TRBJ1-4,-,CASSYSGRTNEKLFF,TGTGCCAGCAGTTACTCTGGGCGGACTAATGAAAAACTGTTTTTT
TRBV2,many,TRBJ1-6,TRBD1,CASSEAGTGNSPLHF,TGTGCCAGCAGTGAAGCCGGGACAGGGAATTCACCCCTCCACTTT
TRBV2,-,TRBJ1-1,TRBD1,CASSEQGARHTEAFF,TGTGCCAGCAGTGAACAGGGGGCGCGCCACACTGAAGCTTTCTTT
TRBV7-9,-,TRBJ2-3,-,CASSLARIRTAGTDTQYF,TGTGCCAGCAGCTTAGCGCGGATAAGGACGGCAGGGACAGATACGCAGTATTTT
TRBV6-5,-,TRBJ2-2,-,CASSYSEEENTGELFF,TGTGCCAGCAGTTACTCGGAGGAAGAGAACACCGGGGAGCTGTTTTTT
TRBV6-6,many,TRBJ1-2,-,CASSYSTGGYTF,TGTGCCAGCAGTTACTCGACAGGTGGCTACACCTTC
TRBV24-1,few,TRBJ2-2,-,CATSGTTGELFF,TGTGCCACCAGTGGTACAACCGGGGAGCTGTTTTTT
TRBV3-1,few,TRBJ2-7,-,CASSPLGRRIATTYEQYF,TGTGCCAGCAGCCCTCTAGGCAGGAGGATAGCGACCACCTACGAGCAGTACTTC
TRBV6-4,many,TRBJ2-2,-,CASSRDLANTGELFF,TGTGCCAGCAGTAGGGACTTAGCGAACACCGGGGAGCTGTTTTTT
TRBV29-1,many,TRBJ1-1,-,CSVELTVKLNTEAFF,TGCAGCGTTGAGTTGACAGTAAAATTGAACACTGAAGCTTTCTTT
TRBV28,-,TRBJ1-2,-,CASSFQAAGYTF,TGTGCCAGCAGTTTCCAGGCGGCTGGCTACACCTTC
TRBV9,many,TRBJ1-2,-,CASSEADYGYTF,TGTGCCAGCAGCGAGGCAGACTATGGCTACACCTTC
TRBV29-1,-,TRBJ2-3,TRBD1,CSVRGTGTSDTQYF,TGCAGCGTGCGTGGGACAGGGACTTCGGATACGCAGTATTTT
TRBV7-9,many,TRBJ1-2,-,CASGAVNYGYTF,TGTGCCAGCGGAGCAGTAAACTATGGCTACACCTTC
TRBV7-6,-,TRBJ2-7,-,CASSLGESGYEQYF,TGTGCCAGCAGCTTAGGGGAATCCGGCTACGAGCAGTACTTC
TRBV18,many,TRBJ2-7,-,CASSPGNSYEQYF,TGTGCCAGCTCCCCGGGAAACTCCTACGAGCAGTACTTC
TRBV27,-,TRBJ1-4,-,CASSLRGNEKLFF,TGTGCCAGCAGTTTAAGGGGGAATGAAAAACTGTTTTTT
TRBV20-1,many,TRBJ2-3,TRBD1,CSAGTGEATDTQYF,TGCAGTGCTGGGACAGGGGAAGCAACGGATACGCAGTATTTT
TRBV6-1,many,TRBJ2-1,TRBD2,CASSEDGGGVDEQFF,TGTGCCAGCAGTGAAGATGGCGGGGGGGTGGATGAGCAGTTCTTC
TRBV14,few,TRBJ2-6,TRBD1,CASSLGQGSYASGANVLTF,TGTGCCAGCAGCTTGGGACAGGGCTCTTACGCCTCTGGGGCCAACGTCCTGACTTTC
TRBV7-9,few,TRBJ2-3,TRBD1,CASSDRDPADTQYF,TGTGCCAGCAGCGACAGGGACCCCGCAGATACGCAGTATTTT
TRBV14,many,TRBJ2-7,-,CASSQLAGIDEQYF,TGTGCCAGCAGCCAGCTTGCAGGGATCGACGAGCAGTACTTC
TRBV4-1,many,TRBJ2-5,-,CASSQDLETQYF,TGCGCCAGCAGCCAAGATCTGGAGACCCAGTACTTC
TRBV19,-,TRBJ2-1,-,CASSIQLGGAYNEQFF,TGTGCCAGTAGTATCCAATTGGGGGGCGCGTACAATGAGCAGTTCTTC
TRBV7-9,few,TRBJ2-7,TRBD1,CASSFPGRGREQYF,TGTGCCAGCAGCTTTCCTGGCAGGGGGCGCGAGCAGTACTTC
TRBV20-1,many,TRBJ1-1,-,CSARVGVYTEAFF,TGCAGTGCTAGAGTGGGGGTTTACACTGAAGCTTTCTTT
TRBV25-1,few,TRBJ2-3,-,CASSDRAQGRGDTQYF,TGTGCCAGCAGTGACCGGGCGCAGGGGCGCGGAGATACGCAGTATTTT
TRBV7-2,many,TRBJ2-6,-,CASSPTNGANVLTF,TGTGCCAGCAGCCCGACGAACGGGGCCAACGTCCTGACTTTC
TRBV5-1,-,TRBJ2-7,TRBD1,CASNLGGQGGYEQYF,TGCGCCAGCAACTTAGGGGGACAGGGAGGCTACGAGCAGTACTTC
TRBV15,few,TRBJ1-2,-,CATSPKGGDGYTF,TGTGCCACCAGCCCCAAAGGCGGGGATGGCTACACCTTC
TRBV15,-,TRBJ1-6,-,CATSRGQPDSPLHF,TGTGCCACCAGCAGAGGACAGCCGGATTCACCCCTCCACTTT
TRBV7-2,many,TRBJ2-5,-,CASSLDPGRRETQYF,TGTGCCAGCAGCTTAGATCCAGGGCGGAGGGAGACCCAGTACTTC
TRBV4-1,once,TRBJ1-5,-,CASSWSFGGSNQPQHF,TGCGCCAGCAGCTGGAGTTTTGGGGGAAGCAATCAGCCCCAGCATTTT
TRBV5-1,-,TRBJ2-3,-,CASSLSQTRASTDTQYF,TGCGCCAGCAGCTTGAGCCAGACTAGAGCTAGCACAGATACGCAGTATTTT
TRBV19,few,TRBJ2-2,-,CASRTRTGELFF,TGTGCCAGTAGAACTAGGACCGGGGAGCTGTTTTTT
TRBV19,-,TRBJ1-5,TRBD1,CATNRGPNQPQHF,TGTGCCACTAACAGGGGCCCCAATCAGCCCCAGCATTTT
TRBV7-9,many,TRBJ1-1,-,CATTPKINTEAFF,TGTGCCACGACCCCTAAAATCAACACTGAAGCTTTCTTT
TRBV5-1,-,TRBJ2-1,-,CASSQRQDNEQFF,TGCGCCAGCAGCCAAAGACAGGACAATGAGCAGTTCTTC
TRBV2,few,TRBJ2-7,-,CASSAHGLYEQYF,TGTGCCAGCAGTGCTCACGGCCTCTACGAGCAGTACTTC
TRBV20-1,many,TRBJ1-3,-,CSARVGENIYF,TGCAGTGCTAGAGTGGGGGAGAACATATATTTT
TRBV2,-,TRBJ2-7,TRBD2,CASSRLAGLSEQYF,TGTGCCAGCAGCCGACTAGCGGGACTAAGTGAGCAGTACTTC
TRBV7-8,-,TRBJ1-5,-,CASSLEGSVEPQHF,TGTGCCAGCAGCTTAGAGGGATCAGTGGAGCCCCAGCATTTT
TRBV7-6,few,TRBJ2-1,TRBD1,CASSLDGDRALYNEQFF,TGTGCCAGCAGCTTAGATGGGGACAGGGCCCTCTACAATGAGCAGTTCTTC
TRBV7-9,few,TRBJ2-3,-,CASSTYGANTQYF,TGTGCCAGCAGCACCTACGGCGCAAATACGCAGTATTTT
TRBV19,many,TRBJ2-1,-,CASSERYEQFF,TGTGCCAGTAGTGAACGGTATGAGCAGTTCTTC
TRBV5-1,-,TRBJ1-2,TRBD1,CASSEGQLPYTF,TGCGCCAGCAGCGAGGGACAGCTCCCCTACACCTTC
TRBV2,many,TRBJ2-1,-,CASSLGNEQFF,TGTGCCAGCAGCCTAGGTAATGAGCAGTTCTTC